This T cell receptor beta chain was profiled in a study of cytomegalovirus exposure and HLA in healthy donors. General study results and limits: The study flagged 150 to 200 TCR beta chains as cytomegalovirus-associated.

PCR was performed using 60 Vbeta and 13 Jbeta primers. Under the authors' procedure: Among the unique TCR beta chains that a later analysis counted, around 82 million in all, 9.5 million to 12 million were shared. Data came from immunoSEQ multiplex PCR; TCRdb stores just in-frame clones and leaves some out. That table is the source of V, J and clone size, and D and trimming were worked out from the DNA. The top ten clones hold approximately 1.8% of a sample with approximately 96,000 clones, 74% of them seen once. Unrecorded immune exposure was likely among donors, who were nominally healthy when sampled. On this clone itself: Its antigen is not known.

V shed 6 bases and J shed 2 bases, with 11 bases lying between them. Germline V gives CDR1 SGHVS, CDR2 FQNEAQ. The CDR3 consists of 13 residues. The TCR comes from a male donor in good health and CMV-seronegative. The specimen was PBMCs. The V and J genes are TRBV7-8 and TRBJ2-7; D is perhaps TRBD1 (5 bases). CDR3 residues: CASRDMGPYEQYF. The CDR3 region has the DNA TGTGCCAGCAGGGACATGGGGCCCTACGAGCAGTACTTC.